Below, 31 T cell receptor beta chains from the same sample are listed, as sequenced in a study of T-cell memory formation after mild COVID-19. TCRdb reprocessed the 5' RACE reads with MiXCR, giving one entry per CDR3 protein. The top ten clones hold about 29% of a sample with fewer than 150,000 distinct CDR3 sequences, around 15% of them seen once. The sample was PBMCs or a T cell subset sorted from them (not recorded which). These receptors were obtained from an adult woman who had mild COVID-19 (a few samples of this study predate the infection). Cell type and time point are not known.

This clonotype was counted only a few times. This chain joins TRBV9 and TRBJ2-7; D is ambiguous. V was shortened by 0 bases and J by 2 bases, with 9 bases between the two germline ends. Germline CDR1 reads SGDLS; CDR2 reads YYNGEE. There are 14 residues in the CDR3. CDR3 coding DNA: TGTGCCAGCAGCGTAGCACAGAACCCCTACGAGCAGTACTTC. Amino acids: CASSVAQNPYEQYF. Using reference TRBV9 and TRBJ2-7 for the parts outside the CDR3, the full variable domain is DSGVTQTPKHLITATGQRVTLRCSPRSGDLSVYWYQQSLDQGLQFLIQYYNGEERAKGNILERFSAQQFPDLHSELNLSSLELGDSALYFCASSVAQNPYEQYFGPGTRLTVT.

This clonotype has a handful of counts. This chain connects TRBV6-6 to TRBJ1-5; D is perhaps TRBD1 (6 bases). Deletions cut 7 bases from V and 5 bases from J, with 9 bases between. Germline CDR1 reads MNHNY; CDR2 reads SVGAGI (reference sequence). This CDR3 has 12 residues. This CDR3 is CASKGGDQPQHF. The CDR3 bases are TGTGCCAGCAAGGGGGGGGATCAGCCCCAGCATTTT.

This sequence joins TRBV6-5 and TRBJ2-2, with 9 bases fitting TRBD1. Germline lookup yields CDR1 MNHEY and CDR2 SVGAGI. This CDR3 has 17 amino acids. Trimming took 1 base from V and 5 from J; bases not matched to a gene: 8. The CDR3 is CASSYFTGGLWTGELFF. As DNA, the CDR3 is TGTGCCAGCAGTTACTTCACAGGGGGCCTATGGACCGGGGAGCTGTTTTTT.

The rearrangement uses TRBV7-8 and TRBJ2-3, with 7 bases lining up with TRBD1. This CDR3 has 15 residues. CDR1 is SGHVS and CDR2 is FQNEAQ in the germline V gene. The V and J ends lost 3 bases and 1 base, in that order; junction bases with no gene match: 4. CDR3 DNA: TGTGCCAGCAGCTTTAGGGACAGACGCACAGATACGCAGTATTTT. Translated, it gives CASSFRDRRTDTQYF. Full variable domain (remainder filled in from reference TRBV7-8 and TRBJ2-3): GAGVSQSPRYKVAKRGQDVALRCDPISGHVSLFWYQQALGQGPEFLTYFQNEAQLDKSGLPSDRFFAERPEGSVSTLKIQRTQQEDSAVYLCASSFRDRRTDTQYFGPGTRLTVL.

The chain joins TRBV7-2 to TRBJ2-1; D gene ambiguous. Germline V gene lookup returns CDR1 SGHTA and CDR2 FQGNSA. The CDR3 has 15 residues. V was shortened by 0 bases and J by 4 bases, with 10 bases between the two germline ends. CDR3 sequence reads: CASSLAVQPYNEQFF. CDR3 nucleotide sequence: TGTGCCAGCAGCTTAGCGGTCCAGCCTTACAATGAGCAGTTCTTC.

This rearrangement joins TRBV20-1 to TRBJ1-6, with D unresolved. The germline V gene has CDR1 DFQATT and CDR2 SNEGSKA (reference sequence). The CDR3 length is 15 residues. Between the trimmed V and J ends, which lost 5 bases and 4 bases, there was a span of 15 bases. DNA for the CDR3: TGCAGTGCTCCTCGCCCCAGCATGTATAATTCACCCCTCCACTTT. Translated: CSAPRPSMYNSPLHF.

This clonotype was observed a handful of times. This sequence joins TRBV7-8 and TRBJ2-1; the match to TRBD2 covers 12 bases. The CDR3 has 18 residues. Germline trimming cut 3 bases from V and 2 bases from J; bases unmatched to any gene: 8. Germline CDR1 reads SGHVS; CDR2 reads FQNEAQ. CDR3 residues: CASSFPTSGRGTYNEQFF. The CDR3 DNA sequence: TGTGCCAGCAGCTTCCCGACTAGCGGGAGAGGGACCTACAATGAGCAGTTCTTC.

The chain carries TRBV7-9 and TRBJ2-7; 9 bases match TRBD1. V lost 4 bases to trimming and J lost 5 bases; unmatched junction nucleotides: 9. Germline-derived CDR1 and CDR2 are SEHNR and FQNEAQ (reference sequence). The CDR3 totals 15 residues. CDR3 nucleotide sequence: TGTGCCAGCAGCTGGACCGGGACAGGGATCGACGAGCAGTACTTC. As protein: CASSWTGTGIDEQYF.

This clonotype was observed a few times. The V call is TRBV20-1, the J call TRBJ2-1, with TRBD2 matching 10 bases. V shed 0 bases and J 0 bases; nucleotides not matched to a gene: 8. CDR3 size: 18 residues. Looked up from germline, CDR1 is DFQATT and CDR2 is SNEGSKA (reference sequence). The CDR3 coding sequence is TGCAGTGCTAGAGAGCCCACTAGCGGGGTGGTCTCCTACAATGAGCAGTTCTTC. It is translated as CSAREPTSGVVSYNEQFF.

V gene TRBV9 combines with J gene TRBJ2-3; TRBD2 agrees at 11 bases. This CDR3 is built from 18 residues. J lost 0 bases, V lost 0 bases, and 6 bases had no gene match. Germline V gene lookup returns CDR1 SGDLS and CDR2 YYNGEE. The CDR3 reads CASSVATSGGPSTDTQYF. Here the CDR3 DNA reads TGTGCCAGCAGCGTAGCCACTAGCGGGGGCCCGAGCACAGATACGCAGTATTTT. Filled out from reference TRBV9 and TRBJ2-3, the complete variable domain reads DSGVTQTPKHLITATGQRVTLRCSPRSGDLSVYWYQQSLDQGLQFLIQYYNGEERAKGNILERFSAQQFPDLHSELNLSSLELGDSALYFCASSVATSGGPSTDTQYFGPGTRLTVL.

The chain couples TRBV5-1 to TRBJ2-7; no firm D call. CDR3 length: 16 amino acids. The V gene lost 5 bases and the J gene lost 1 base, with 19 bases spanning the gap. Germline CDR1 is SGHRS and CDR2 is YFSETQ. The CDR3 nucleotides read TGCGCCAGCAGTGTCGTTTCCGAGACACTATCCTACGAGCAGTACTTC. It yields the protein CASSVVSETLSYEQYF.

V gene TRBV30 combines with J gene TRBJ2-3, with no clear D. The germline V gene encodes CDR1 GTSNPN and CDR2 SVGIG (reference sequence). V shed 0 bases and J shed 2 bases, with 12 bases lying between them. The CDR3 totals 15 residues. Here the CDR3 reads CAWSVRLENTDTQYF. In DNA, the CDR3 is TGTGCCTGGAGTGTACGGCTAGAGAACACAGATACGCAGTATTTT.

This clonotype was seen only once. The CDR3 DNA reads as TGTGCCAGCAGCGTAGCTCGGGACAGGCATGGGGCAGAAGCTTTCTTT. This sequence encodes CASSVARDRHGAEAFF. This sequence joins TRBV9 and TRBJ1-1; 8 bases align to TRBD1. Germline CDR1 reads SGDLS; CDR2 reads YYNGEE. CDR3 size: 16 residues. J lost 8 bases, V lost 0 bases, and 12 bases had no gene match. The whole variable domain, remainder taken from reference TRBV9 and TRBJ1-1, is DSGVTQTPKHLITATGQRVTLRCSPRSGDLSVYWYQQSLDQGLQFLIQYYNGEERAKGNILERFSAQQFPDLHSELNLSSLELGDSALYFCASSVARDRHGAEAFFGQGTRLTVV.

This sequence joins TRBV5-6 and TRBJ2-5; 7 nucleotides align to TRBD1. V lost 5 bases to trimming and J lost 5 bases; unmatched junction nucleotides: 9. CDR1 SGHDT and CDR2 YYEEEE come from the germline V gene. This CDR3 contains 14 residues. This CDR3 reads CASSQQTGLETQYF. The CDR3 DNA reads TGTGCCAGCAGTCAGCAGACAGGGTTGGAGACCCAGTACTTC.

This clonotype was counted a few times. Here the CDR3 reads CASSPHSKAGGLTSTDTQYF. The CDR3 nucleotides read TGTGCCAGCAGCCCGCACTCGAAAGCGGGGGGGCTCACTAGCACAGATACGCAGTATTTT. V is TRBV3-1 and J is TRBJ2-3, with 10 nucleotides matching TRBD2. This CDR3 is 20 amino acids long. CDR1 is LGHDT and CDR2 is YNNKEL in the germline V gene (reference sequence). V was clipped by 4 bases and J by 0 bases; unmatched bases: 16.

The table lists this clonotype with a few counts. This CDR3 reads CASGLPRDREETQYF. The CDR3 coding sequence is TGTGCTAGTGGTTTGCCCCGGGACAGAGAAGAGACCCAGTACTTC. The chain joins TRBV12-5 to TRBJ2-5, with 7 bases that match TRBD1. V lost 2 bases to trimming and J lost 3 bases; unmatched junction nucleotides: 6. The V gene's germline CDR1 is LGHNT and CDR2 FRNRAP. The CDR3 extends over 15 amino acids. Full variable domain (missing parts from reference TRBV12-5 and TRBJ2-5): DARVTQTPRHKVTEMGQEVTMRCQPILGHNTVFWYRQTMMQGLELLAYFRNRAPLDDSGMPKDRFSAEMPDATLATLKIQPSEPRDSAVYFCASGLPRDREETQYFGPGTRLLVL.

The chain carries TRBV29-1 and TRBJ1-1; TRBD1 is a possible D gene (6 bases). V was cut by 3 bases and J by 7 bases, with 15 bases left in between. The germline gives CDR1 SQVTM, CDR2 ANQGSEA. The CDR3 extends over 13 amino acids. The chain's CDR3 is CSVEFWTEHEAFF. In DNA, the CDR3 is TGCAGCGTTGAGTTCTGGACAGAGCATGAAGCTTTCTTT.

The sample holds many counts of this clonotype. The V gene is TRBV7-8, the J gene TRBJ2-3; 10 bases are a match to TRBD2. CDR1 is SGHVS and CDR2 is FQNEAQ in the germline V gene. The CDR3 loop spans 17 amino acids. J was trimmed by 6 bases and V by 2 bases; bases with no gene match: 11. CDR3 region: CASSLSSSGGFLDTQYF. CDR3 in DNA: TGTGCCAGCAGCTTAAGCTCTAGCGGGGGATTCTTGGATACGCAGTATTTT.

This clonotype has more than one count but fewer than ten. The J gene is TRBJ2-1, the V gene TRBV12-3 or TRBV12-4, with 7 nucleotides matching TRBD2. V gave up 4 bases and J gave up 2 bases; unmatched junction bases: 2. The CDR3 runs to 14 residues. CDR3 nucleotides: TGTGCCAGCAGTTGGGGGGGACCCTACAATGAGCAGTTCTTC. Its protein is CASSWGGPYNEQFF.

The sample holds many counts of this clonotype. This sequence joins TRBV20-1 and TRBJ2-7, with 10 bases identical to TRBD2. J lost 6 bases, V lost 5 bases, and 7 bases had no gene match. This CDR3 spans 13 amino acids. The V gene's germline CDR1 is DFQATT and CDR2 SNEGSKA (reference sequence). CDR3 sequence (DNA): TGCAGTGCTCAGCACACTAGCGGGGTCGAGCAGTACTTC. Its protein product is CSAQHTSGVEQYF.

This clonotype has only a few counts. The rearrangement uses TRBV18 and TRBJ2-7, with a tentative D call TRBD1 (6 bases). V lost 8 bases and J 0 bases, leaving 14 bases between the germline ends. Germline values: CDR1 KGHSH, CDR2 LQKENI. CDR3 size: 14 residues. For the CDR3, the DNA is TGTGCCAGCACGCTACGACAGGACTCCTACGAGCAGTACTTC. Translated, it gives CASTLRQDSYEQYF.

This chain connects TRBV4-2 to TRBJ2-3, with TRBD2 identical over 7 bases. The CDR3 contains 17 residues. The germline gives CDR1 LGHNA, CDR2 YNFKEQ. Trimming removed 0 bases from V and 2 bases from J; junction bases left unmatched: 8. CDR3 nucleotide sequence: TGTGCCAGCAGCCAAGATTGGGGGGGGACCGACACAGATACGCAGTATTTT. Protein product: CASSQDWGGTDTDTQYF.

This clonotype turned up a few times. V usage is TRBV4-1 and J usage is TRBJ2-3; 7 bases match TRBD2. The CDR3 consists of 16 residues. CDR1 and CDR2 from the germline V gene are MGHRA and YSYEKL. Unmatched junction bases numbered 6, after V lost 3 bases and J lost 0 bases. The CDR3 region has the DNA TGCGCCAGCAGCCACGGAGCGGGGAAGAGCACAGATACGCAGTATTTT. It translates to CASSHGAGKSTDTQYF.

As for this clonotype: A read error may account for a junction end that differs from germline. The CDR3 nucleotides are TGTGCCAGCAGCACCTCGCGGTCCTACGAACAGTACTTC. Translation: CASSTSRSYEQYF. The genes are TRBV7-9 and TRBJ2-7; no reliable D call. From germline, CDR1 is SEHNR and CDR2 FQNEAQ (reference sequence). The CDR3 has 13 amino acids.

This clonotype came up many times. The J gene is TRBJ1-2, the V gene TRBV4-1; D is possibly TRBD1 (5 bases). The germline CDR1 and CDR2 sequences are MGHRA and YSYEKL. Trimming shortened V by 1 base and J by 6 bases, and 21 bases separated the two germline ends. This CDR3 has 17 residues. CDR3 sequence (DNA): TGCGCCAGCAGCCAAGGCCCCATCGGGACGGGGAGCGATGGCTACACCTTC. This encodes CASSQGPIGTGSDGYTF.

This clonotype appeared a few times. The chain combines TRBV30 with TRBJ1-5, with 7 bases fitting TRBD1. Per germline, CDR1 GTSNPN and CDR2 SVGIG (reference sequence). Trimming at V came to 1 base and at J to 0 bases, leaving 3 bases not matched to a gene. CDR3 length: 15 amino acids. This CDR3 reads CAWSGGDSSNQPQHF. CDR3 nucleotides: TGTGCCTGGAGTGGCGGGGACAGTAGCAATCAGCCCCAGCATTTT.

The CDR3 spells CASSLAWGADEQFF. CDR3 DNA sequence: TGCGCCAGCAGCTTGGCCTGGGGCGCCGATGAGCAGTTCTTC. J is TRBJ2-1 and V is TRBV5-1; D may be TRBD1 (5 bases). Germline V gene sequence: CDR1 SGHRS, CDR2 YFSETQ. The CDR3 loop spans 14 amino acids. Trimming removed 0 bases at V and 8 bases at J, with 12 bases between. Together with reference TRBV5-1 and TRBJ2-1, the CDR3 gives the full variable domain: KAGVTQTPRYLIKTRGQQVTLSCSPISGHRSVSWYQQTPGQGLQFLFEYFSETQRNKGNFPGRFSGRQFSNSRSEMNVSTLELGDSALYLCASSLAWGADEQFFGPGTRLTVL.

The CDR3 region is CASSVTSGRPNEQFF. CDR3 nucleotides: TGTGCCAGCAGCGTGACTAGCGGGCGCCCCAATGAGCAGTTCTTC. The chain employs TRBV9 and TRBJ2-1, with TRBD2 matching 10 bases. The CDR3 runs to 15 residues. Germline lookup yields CDR1 SGDLS and CDR2 YYNGEE. The V segment lost 2 bases and the J segment 6 bases; nucleotides outside the gene matches: 5.

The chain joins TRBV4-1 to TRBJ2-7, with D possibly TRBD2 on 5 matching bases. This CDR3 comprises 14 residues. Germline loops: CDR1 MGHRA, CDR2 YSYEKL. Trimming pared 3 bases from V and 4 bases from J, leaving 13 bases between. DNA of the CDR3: TGCGCCAGCAGCCACCACGGTCGGGGATACGAGCAGTACTTC. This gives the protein CASSHHGRGYEQYF.

CDR3 region: CASSEKLAGAETQYF. CDR3 in DNA: TGTGCCAGCAGTGAAAAACTAGCGGGAGCAGAGACCCAGTACTTC. The V call is TRBV25-1, the J call TRBJ2-5; 11 bases are a match to TRBD2. V was clipped by 2 bases and J by 4 bases; unmatched bases: 3. CDR3 size: 15 residues. Germline CDR1 reads MGHDK; CDR2 reads SYGVNS.

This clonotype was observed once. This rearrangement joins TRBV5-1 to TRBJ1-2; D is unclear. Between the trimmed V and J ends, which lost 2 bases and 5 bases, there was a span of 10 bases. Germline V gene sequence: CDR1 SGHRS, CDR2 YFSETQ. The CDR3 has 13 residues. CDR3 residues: CASSLADSYGYTF. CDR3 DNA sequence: TGCGCCAGCAGCTTAGCAGATTCTTATGGCTACACCTTC.